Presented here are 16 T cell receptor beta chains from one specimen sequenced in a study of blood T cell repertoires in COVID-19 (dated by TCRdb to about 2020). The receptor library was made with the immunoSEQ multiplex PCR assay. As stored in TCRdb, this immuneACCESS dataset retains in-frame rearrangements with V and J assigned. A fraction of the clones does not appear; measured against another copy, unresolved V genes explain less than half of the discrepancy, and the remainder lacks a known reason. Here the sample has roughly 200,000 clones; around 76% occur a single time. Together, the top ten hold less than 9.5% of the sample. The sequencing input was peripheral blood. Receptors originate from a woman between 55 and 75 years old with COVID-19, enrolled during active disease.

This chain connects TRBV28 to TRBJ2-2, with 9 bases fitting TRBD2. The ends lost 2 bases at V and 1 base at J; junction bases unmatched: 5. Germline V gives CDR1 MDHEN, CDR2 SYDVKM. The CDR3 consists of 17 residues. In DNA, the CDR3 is TGTGCCAGCAGTTTACTAGCGGGACTCCGGAACACCGGGGAGCTGTTTTTT. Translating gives CASSLLAGLRNTGELFF.

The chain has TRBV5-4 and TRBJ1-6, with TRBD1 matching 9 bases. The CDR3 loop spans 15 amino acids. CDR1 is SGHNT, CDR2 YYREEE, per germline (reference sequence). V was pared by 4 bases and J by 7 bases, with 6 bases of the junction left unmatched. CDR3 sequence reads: CASSTRTGDNSPLHF. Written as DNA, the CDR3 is TGTGCCAGCAGCACTAGGACAGGGGACAATTCACCCCTCCACTTT.

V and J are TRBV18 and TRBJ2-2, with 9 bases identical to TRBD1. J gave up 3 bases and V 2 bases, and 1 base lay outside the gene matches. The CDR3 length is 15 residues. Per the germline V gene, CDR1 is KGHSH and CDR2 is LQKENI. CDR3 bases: TGTGCCAGCTCACCATGGACAGGGGACACCGGGGAGCTGTTTTTT. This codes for CASSPWTGDTGELFF.

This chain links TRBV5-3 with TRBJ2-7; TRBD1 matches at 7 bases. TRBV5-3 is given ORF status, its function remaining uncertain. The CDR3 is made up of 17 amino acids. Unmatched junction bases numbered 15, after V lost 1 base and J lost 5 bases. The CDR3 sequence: CARSLTTGPCIGNEQYV. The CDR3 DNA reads TGTGCCAGAAGCTTGACGACAGGGCCTTGTATAGGGAACGAGCAGTACGTC.

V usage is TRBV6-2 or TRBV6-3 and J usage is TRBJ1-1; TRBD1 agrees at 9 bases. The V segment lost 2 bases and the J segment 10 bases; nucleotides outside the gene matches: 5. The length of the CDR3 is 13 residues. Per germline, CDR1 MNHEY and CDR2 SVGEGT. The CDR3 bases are TGTGCCAGCAGTTACGGGACAGGGCCTCGAGCTTTCTTT. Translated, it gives CASSYGTGPRAFF.

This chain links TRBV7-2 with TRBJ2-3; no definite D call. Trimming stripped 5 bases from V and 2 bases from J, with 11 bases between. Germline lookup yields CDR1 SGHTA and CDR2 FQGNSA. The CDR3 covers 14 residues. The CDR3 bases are TGTGCCAGCAGCAGCGTGAGGCCCACAGATACGCAGTATTTT. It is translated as CASSSVRPTDTQYF.

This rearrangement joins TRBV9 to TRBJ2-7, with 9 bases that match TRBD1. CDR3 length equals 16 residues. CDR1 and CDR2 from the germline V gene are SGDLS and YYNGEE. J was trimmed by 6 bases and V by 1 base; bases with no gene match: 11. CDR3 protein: CASSVSQGALFGEQYF. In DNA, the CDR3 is TGTGCCAGCAGCGTATCACAGGGGGCCCTGTTTGGCGAGCAGTACTTC. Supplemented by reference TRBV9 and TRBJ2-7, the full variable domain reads DSGVTQTPKHLITATGQRVTLRCSPRSGDLSVYWYQQSLDQGLQFLIQYYNGEERAKGNILERFSAQQFPDLHSELNLSSLELGDSALYFCASSVSQGALFGEQYFGPGTRLTVT.

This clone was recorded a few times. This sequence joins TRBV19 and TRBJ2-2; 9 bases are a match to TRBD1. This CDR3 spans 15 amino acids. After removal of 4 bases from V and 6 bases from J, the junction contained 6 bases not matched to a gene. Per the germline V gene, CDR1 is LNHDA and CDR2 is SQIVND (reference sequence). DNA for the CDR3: TGTGCCAGTAGTAAAGGGGACAGGGTCCCCGGGGAGCTGTTTTTT. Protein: CASSKGDRVPGELFF. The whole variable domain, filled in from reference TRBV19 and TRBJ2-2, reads DGGITQSPKYLFRKEGQNVTLSCEQNLNHDAMYWYRQDPGQGLRLIYYSQIVNDFQKGDIAEGYSVSREKKESFPLTVTSAQKNPTAFYLCASSKGDRVPGELFFGEGSRLTVL.

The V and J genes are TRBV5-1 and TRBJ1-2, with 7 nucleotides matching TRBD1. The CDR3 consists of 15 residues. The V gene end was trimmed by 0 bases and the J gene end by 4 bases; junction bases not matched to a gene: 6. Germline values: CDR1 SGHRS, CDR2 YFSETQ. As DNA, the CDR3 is TGCGCCAGCAGCTTGGCTGAGGGGGCCGTCTATGGCTACACCTTC. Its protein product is CASSLAEGAVYGYTF.

The CDR3 DNA reads TGCGCCAGCTCCGTGGAAGCGGGAGTGCCGAGCACAGATACGCAGTATTTT. The encoded protein is CASSVEAGVPSTDTQYF. The chain combines TRBV5-1 with TRBJ2-3; 8 nucleotides line up with TRBD2. The length of the CDR3 is 17 residues. The V and J ends lost 7 bases and 0 bases, in that order; junction bases with no gene match: 13. From germline, CDR1 is SGHRS and CDR2 YFSETQ.

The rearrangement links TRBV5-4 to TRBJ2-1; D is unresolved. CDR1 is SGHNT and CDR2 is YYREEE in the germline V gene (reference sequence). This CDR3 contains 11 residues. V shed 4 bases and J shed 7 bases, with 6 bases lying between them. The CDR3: CASSNSNEQFF. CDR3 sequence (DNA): TGTGCCAGCAGCAATTCGAATGAGCAGTTCTTC.

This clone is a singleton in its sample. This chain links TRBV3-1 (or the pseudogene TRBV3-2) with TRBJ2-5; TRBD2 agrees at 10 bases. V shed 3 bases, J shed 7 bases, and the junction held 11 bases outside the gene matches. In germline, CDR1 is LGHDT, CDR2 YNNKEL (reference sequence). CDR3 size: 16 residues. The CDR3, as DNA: TGTGCCAGCAGCCACCCTAGCGGGAGCCCCCAGGGGACCCAGTACTTC. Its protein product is CASSHPSGSPQGTQYF.

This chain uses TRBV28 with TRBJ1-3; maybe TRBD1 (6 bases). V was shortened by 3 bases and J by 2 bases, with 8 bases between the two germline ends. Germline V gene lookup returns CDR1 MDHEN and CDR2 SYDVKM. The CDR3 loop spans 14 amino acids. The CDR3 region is CASSFTGPGNTIYF. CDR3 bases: TGTGCCAGCAGTTTTACAGGGCCTGGAAACACCATATATTTT.

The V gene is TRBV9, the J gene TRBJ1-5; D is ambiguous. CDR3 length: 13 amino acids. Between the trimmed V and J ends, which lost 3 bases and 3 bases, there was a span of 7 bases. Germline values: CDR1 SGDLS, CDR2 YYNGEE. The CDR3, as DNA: TGTGCCAGCAGCGCCTCCCTCAATCAGCCCCAGCATTTT. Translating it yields CASSASLNQPQHF.

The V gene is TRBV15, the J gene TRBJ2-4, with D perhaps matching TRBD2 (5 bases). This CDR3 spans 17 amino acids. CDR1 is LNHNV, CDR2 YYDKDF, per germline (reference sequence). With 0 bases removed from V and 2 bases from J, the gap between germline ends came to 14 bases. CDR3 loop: CATSRESRAGTKNIQYF. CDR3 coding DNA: TGTGCCACCAGCAGAGAATCGAGGGCGGGCACCAAAAACATTCAGTACTTC.

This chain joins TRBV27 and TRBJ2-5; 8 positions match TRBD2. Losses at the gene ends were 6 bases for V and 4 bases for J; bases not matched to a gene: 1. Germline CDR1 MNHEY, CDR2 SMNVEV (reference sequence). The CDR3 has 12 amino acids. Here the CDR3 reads CASRTSGETQYF. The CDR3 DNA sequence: TGTGCCAGCAGAACTAGCGGAGAGACCCAGTACTTC.